This TCR beta chain is drawn from a study of control samples from healthy donors and cancer patients. This CDR3 has 14 residues. This clone was seen just once. Here immunoSEQ multiplex PCR was the method, and the copy in TCRdb shows in-frame clones only, minus some. This sample has some 140,000 clones, with approximately 93% found just once. This sequence was found in a man between 35 and 55 years old in good health. The source material was blood. J is TRBJ1-5 and V is TRBV21-1. TRBV21-1 is labeled a pseudogene. The CDR3 loop is CASSTQGRYQPQHF. The CDR3 DNA sequence: TGTGCCAGCAGCACCCAGGGGAGGTATCAGCCCCAGCATTTT.